The clone carrying this T cell receptor (beta chain) appeared many times. Its antigen is still unknown. RNA transcripts yielded amplified TCR beta CDR3 regions. Second-round multiplex PCR came after first-round RT-PCR with HTBI primers. TCRdb recomputed calls from the multiplex PCR reads with MiXCR, one row per CDR3 protein. The table shows fewer than 600,000 distinct CDR3 sequences, with around 15% occurring only once. This sample is part of a study of Graves' ophthalmopathy and Graves' hyperthyroidism. Study-level points and caveats: Blood was where most expanded thyroid clonotypes above 0.001 frequency also turned up.

Sequencing input: blood. The receptor comes from a woman aged 25 to 39 with Graves' ophthalmopathy.

CDR3 bases: TGTGCCTGGAGTGTACGTCAGGGTATCGGGGAGCTGTTTTTT. This codes for CAWSVRQGIGELFF. This chain links TRBV30 with TRBJ2-2, with D tentatively TRBD1 (5 bases). CDR1 GTSNPN and CDR2 SVGIG come from the germline V gene (reference sequence). V was cut by 0 bases and J by 7 bases, with 12 bases left in between. The CDR3 length is 14 residues. The full variable domain, with the rest looked up from reference TRBV30 and TRBJ2-2, is SQTIHQWPATLVQPVGSPLSLECTVEGTSNPNLYWYRQAAGRGLQLLFYSVGIGQISSEVPQNLSASRPQDRQFILSSKKLLLSDSGFYLCAWSVRQGIGELFFGEGSRLTVL.